This T cell receptor (beta chain) was recovered during a study of PD-1 blockade in classical Hodgkin lymphoma. Notes on the study in general: Healthy donors reportedly exceeded newly diagnosed patients in baseline TCR diversity. Diversity in CD4+ TCRs, unlike that measured in CD8+ TCRs, had risen significantly by C4D1.

Produced via immunoSEQ multiplex PCR; TCRdb's table is partial and in-frame only. The table lists 25,000 to 30,000 clones, about 80% of them singletons. To note about this clone: Antigen: not known.

The CDR3 spans 14 residues. The germline V gene encodes CDR1 SEHNR and CDR2 FQNEAQ (reference sequence). V gave up 7 bases and J gave up 4 bases; unmatched junction bases: 7. Every single patient, without exception, relapsed after autologous stem cell transplantation, and brentuximab vedotin exposure varied. Magnetic negative selection was used to purify CD4+ T cells from PBMCs that had been thawed. Complete response, partial response or progressive disease was each patient's best response. The V gene is TRBV7-9, the J gene TRBJ2-7; 10 bases are shared with TRBD1. The starting material was CD4+ T cells from blood, obtained at baseline. This receptor was identified in a human donor with classical Hodgkin lymphoma. CDR3 in DNA: TGTGCCAGCAAAATGACAGGGGGCAGGTACGAGCAGTACTTC. Protein: CASKMTGGRYEQYF.